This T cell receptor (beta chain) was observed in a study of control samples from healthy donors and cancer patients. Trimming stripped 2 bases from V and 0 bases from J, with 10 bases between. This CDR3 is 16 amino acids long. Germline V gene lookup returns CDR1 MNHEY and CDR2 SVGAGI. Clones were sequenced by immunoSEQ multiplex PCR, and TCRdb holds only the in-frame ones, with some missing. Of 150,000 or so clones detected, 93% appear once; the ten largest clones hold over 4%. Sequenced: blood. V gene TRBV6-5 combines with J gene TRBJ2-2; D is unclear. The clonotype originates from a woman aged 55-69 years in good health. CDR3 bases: TGTGCCAGCAGTTACATCACGGCCCCGAACACCGGGGAGCTGTTTTTT. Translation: CASSYITAPNTGELFF.